These 27 T cell receptor beta chains share one sample of origin, sequenced in a study of blood T cell repertoires in COVID-19. The assay was immunoSEQ multiplex PCR, and TCRdb's table has in-frame clones only and misses some. Of 300,000 to 400,000 clones in the sample, 70% to 90% are singletons; the top ten hold 1.5% to 2%. The sequenced sample was peripheral blood. Source of these receptors: a woman in her 30s with COVID-19, enrolled during active disease.

The chain recombines TRBV6-8 with TRBJ2-7, with D possibly matching TRBD1 (5 bases). This CDR3 has 14 residues. CDR1 is MNHGY, CDR2 SAAAGT, per germline. V lost 4 bases to trimming and J lost 0 bases, with 10 bases between them. The CDR3 DNA reads as TGTGCCAGCAGTTTCCCGGACATCTCCTACGAGCAGTACTTC. This codes for CASSFPDISYEQYF.

In this sample, this clone turned up a few times. J is TRBJ2-1 and V is TRBV6-5; TRBD2 aligns across 9 bases. Germline lookup yields CDR1 MNHEY and CDR2 SVGAGI. Losses at the gene ends were 2 bases for V and 8 bases for J; bases not matched to a gene: 7. The length of the CDR3 is 15 residues. CDR3 DNA sequence: TGTGCCAGCAGTTACGAGGCGGGGGGGTACGATGAGCAGTTCTTC. Amino acids: CASSYEAGGYDEQFF.

The chain employs TRBV5-4 and TRBJ1-4; 9 bases match TRBD1. Looked up from germline, CDR1 is SGHNT and CDR2 is YYREEE (reference sequence). V shed 2 bases and J 5 bases; nucleotides not matched to a gene: 1. The CDR3 has 14 residues. CDR3: CASSLGTGNEKLFF. The CDR3 coding sequence is TGTGCCAGCAGCTTAGGGACAGGGAATGAAAAACTGTTTTTT.

The chain couples TRBV4-3 to TRBJ2-3; D is possibly TRBD2 (7 bases). Germline CDR1 and CDR2: LGHNA and YSLEER. The CDR3 has 16 residues. V lost 4 bases and J lost 0, with 14 bases in between. The chain's CDR3 is CASSRGGGLSTDTQYF. In DNA, the CDR3 is TGCGCCAGCAGCCGGGGGGGCGGCCTTAGCACAGATACGCAGTATTTT.

The rearrangement joins TRBV28 to TRBJ2-7; 12 bases map to TRBD2. V dropped 5 bases and J dropped 3; count of bases not matched to a gene: 5. The CDR3 is 15 amino acids. Germline V gene lookup returns CDR1 MDHEN and CDR2 SYDVKM. CDR3 region: CASSLLAGGIYEQYF. CDR3 nucleotide sequence: TGTGCCAGCAGTCTCCTAGCGGGGGGGATCTACGAGCAGTACTTC.

This chain links TRBV7-2 with TRBJ2-5; 8 bases are a match to TRBD2. The germline V gene encodes CDR1 SGHTA and CDR2 FQGNSA. Unmatched junction bases numbered 8, after V lost 5 bases and J lost 3 bases. The CDR3 extends over 15 amino acids. The CDR3 coding sequence is TGTGCCAGCAGCCCCCGACTAGCGACGGAAGAGACCCAGTACTTC. This gives the protein CASSPRLATEETQYF.

The V and J genes are TRBV6-5 and TRBJ1-1, with TRBD1 identical over 9 bases. V gave up 9 bases and J gave up 5 bases; unmatched junction bases: 4. From germline, CDR1 is MNHEY and CDR2 SVGAGI. The length of the CDR3 is 12 residues. The CDR3 region is CASDRGDTEAFF. The DNA of the CDR3 is TGTGCCAGTGACAGGGGGGATACTGAAGCTTTCTTT.

V is TRBV19 and J is TRBJ2-1; 9 bases match TRBD2. The CDR3 sequence is 15 residues long. V lost 7 bases and J lost 3; bases outside the gene matches: 7. Germline V gene sequence: CDR1 LNHDA, CDR2 SQIVND (reference sequence). The CDR3 DNA reads as TGTGCCAGTACCCCAGTAGCGGGGGTCTACAATGAGCAGTTCTTC. This encodes CASTPVAGVYNEQFF.

The chain recombines TRBV28 with TRBJ2-1, with 7 nucleotides matching TRBD1. V was pared by 4 bases and J by 2 bases, with 5 bases of the junction left unmatched. The CDR3 is 15 residues long. From germline, CDR1 is MDHEN and CDR2 SYDVKM. Written as DNA, the CDR3 is TGTGCCAGCAGTTCCCGGGACAGACCCTACAATGAGCAGTTCTTC. Protein: CASSSRDRPYNEQFF.

The chain carries TRBV30 and TRBJ2-7; 10 positions agree with TRBD2. The germline V gene encodes CDR1 GTSNPN and CDR2 SVGIG (reference sequence). V was pared by 5 bases and J by 7 bases, with 2 bases of the junction left unmatched. The CDR3 is made up of 11 amino acids. The CDR3 DNA is TGTGCCTGGCAACTAGCGGGGGAGCAGTACTTC. This encodes CAWQLAGEQYF.

The chain employs TRBV7-9 and TRBJ2-4, with TRBD1 identical over 7 bases. This CDR3 contains 13 residues. Germline V gene lookup returns CDR1 SEHNR and CDR2 FQNEAQ (reference sequence). Trimming took 8 bases from V and 4 from J; bases not matched to a gene: 5. The CDR3 DNA reads as TGTGCCAGCGCTCGGGACAGAAAAAACATTCAGTACTTC. Protein product: CASARDRKNIQYF.

The rearrangement uses TRBV5-1 and TRBJ1-2; a weak D match, TRBD1 (6 bases). The CDR3 has 14 amino acids. Between the trimmed V and J ends, which lost 4 bases and 8 bases, there was a span of 18 bases. The germline gives CDR1 SGHRS, CDR2 YFSETQ. The CDR3, as DNA: TGCGCCAGCAGCATTGGACAGACTCAAATGGGCTACACCTTC. Translation gives CASSIGQTQMGYTF.

This chain links TRBV2 with TRBJ1-4; 8 nucleotides line up with TRBD1. Germline-derived CDR1 and CDR2 are SNHLY and FYNNEI. The junction had 6 bases not matched to a gene; V was cut back by 8 bases and J by 4 bases. The CDR3 consists of 14 residues. CDR3 nucleotides: TGTGCCAGCGTTCTCGACAGGGGTAATGAAAAACTGTTTTTT. Protein product: CASVLDRGNEKLFF. The full variable domain, completed using reference TRBV2 and TRBJ1-4, is EPEVTQTPSHQVTQMGQEVILRCVPISNHLYFYWYRQILGQKVEFLVSFYNNEISEKSEIFDDQFSVERPDGSNFTLKIRSTKLEDSAMYFCASVLDRGNEKLFFGSGTQLSVL.

The gene calls are TRBV4-3 and TRBJ1-4; possibly TRBD1 for D (6 bases). Trimming shortened V by 4 bases and J by 4 bases, and 10 bases separated the two germline ends. CDR1 is LGHNA, CDR2 YSLEER, per germline. CDR3 length: 14 residues. DNA of the CDR3: TGCGCCAGCAGCCTAGGACAGTTTAATGAAAAACTGTTTTTT. Translated: CASSLGQFNEKLFF.

The J gene is TRBJ2-7, the V gene TRBV7-2; 11 bases match TRBD2. The ends lost 4 bases at V and 1 base at J; junction bases unmatched: 3. The CDR3 is 15 residues long. The germline gives CDR1 SGHTA, CDR2 FQGNSA. As DNA, the CDR3 is TGTGCCAGCAGCTCTAGACTAGCGGGGTCCTACGAGCAGTACTTC. Its protein is CASSSRLAGSYEQYF.

The rearrangement joins TRBV19 to TRBJ2-7, with 9 bases aligning to TRBD1. There are 15 residues in the CDR3. Germline CDR1 reads LNHDA; CDR2 reads SQIVND (reference sequence). The J segment lost 7 bases and the V segment lost 5 bases, leaving 12 bases of the junction unmatched. This chain's CDR3 is CASSGGTGYDLEQYF. Here the CDR3 DNA reads TGTGCCAGTAGTGGCGGGACAGGGTATGATTTAGAGCAGTACTTC.

The chain is built from TRBV14 and TRBJ1-5, with D tentatively TRBD1 (5 bases). V was trimmed by 5 bases and J by 5 bases, leaving 10 bases between them. CDR1 is SGHDN and CDR2 is FVKESK in the germline V gene. The CDR3 length is 13 residues. CDR3 protein: CASSAGDYQPQHF. In DNA form, the CDR3 reads TGTGCCAGCAGCGCGGGGGACTATCAGCCCCAGCATTTT.

This chain connects TRBV12-3 or TRBV12-4 to TRBJ2-3; TRBD1 might be the D (6 bases). The length of the CDR3 is 12 residues. V lost 6 bases to trimming and J lost 6 bases, with 10 bases between them. CDR3 sequence reads: CASREDSDTQYF. The CDR3 bases are TGTGCCAGCAGGGAGGACAGTGATACGCAGTATTTT.

The V and J genes are TRBV19 and TRBJ1-1, with D possibly TRBD1 on 5 matching bases. The CDR3 spans 13 residues. Trimming removed 5 bases at V and 5 bases at J, with 12 bases between. The germline V gene has CDR1 LNHDA and CDR2 SQIVND (reference sequence). The CDR3 is CASSWAGRTEAFF. As DNA, the CDR3 is TGTGCCAGTAGTTGGGCAGGGCGTACTGAAGCTTTCTTT.

The rearrangement uses TRBV6-5 and TRBJ1-5; no definite D call. The V gene lost 6 bases and the J gene lost 3 bases, with 15 bases spanning the gap. Germline loops: CDR1 MNHEY, CDR2 SVGAGI. The CDR3 covers 15 residues. CDR3: CASSPQLGFNQPQHF. In DNA, the CDR3 is TGTGCCAGCAGCCCCCAATTGGGCTTCAATCAGCCCCAGCATTTT.

The chain joins TRBV5-1 to TRBJ1-1; no firm D call. With 4 bases removed from V and 0 bases from J, the gap between germline ends came to 7 bases. Looked up from germline, CDR1 is SGHRS and CDR2 is YFSETQ. The CDR3 extends over 13 amino acids. The CDR3 sequence is CASSRVMNTEAFF. CDR3 DNA sequence: TGCGCCAGCAGCCGCGTAATGAACACTGAAGCTTTCTTT.

This clone was seen only a few times. This chain links TRBV28 with TRBJ1-6; 10 positions match TRBD1. This CDR3 comprises 14 residues. The trim removed 4 bases at V and 10 bases at J, leaving 4 bases unmatched. In germline, CDR1 is MDHEN, CDR2 SYDVKM. The CDR3 DNA sequence: TGTGCCAGCAGTTGGACAGGGGGAAGGTCACCCCTCCACTTT. Its protein product is CASSWTGGRSPLHF.

The CDR3 is CASRPQGGTNEKLFF. CDR3 DNA sequence: TGTGCCAGCAGACCACAGGGTGGTACTAATGAAAAACTGTTTTTT. This chain joins TRBV28 and TRBJ1-4, with D tentatively TRBD1 (6 bases). Trimming stripped 6 bases from V and 2 bases from J, with 13 bases between. The CDR3 totals 15 residues. Looked up from germline, CDR1 is MDHEN and CDR2 is SYDVKM.

J is TRBJ2-7 and V is TRBV2; TRBD2 might be the D (6 bases). CDR1 is SNHLY, CDR2 FYNNEI, per germline. This CDR3 region has 14 residues. V shed 6 bases and J shed 2 bases, with 14 bases lying between them. The CDR3 coding sequence is TGTGCCAGCAGGGAGGCTAGCGAGGCCTACGAGCAGTACTTC. Its protein is CASREASEAYEQYF.

The chain uses TRBV19 and TRBJ1-1, with D unresolved. Germline V gene data show CDR1 as LNHDA and CDR2 as SQIVND (reference sequence). V was pared by 8 bases and J by 1 base, with 11 bases between. CDR3 size: 13 residues. DNA for the CDR3: TGTGCCAGTTTCTCGAACGGGAACACTGAAGCTTTCTTT. Protein product: CASFSNGNTEAFF.

The CDR3 sequence: CASSFRAIAPNTEAFF. The CDR3, as DNA: TGTGCCAGCAGTTTCAGGGCAATAGCACCGAACACTGAAGCTTTCTTT. The chain carries TRBV6-5 and TRBJ1-1; D might be TRBD1 (5 bases). Deletions cut 4 bases from V and 1 base from J, with 16 bases between. The CDR3 contains 16 residues. CDR1 MNHEY and CDR2 SVGAGI come from the germline V gene.

The V call is TRBV5-4, the J call TRBJ1-2, with 8 bases matching TRBD1. CDR3 length: 16 amino acids. Trimming took 4 bases from V and 4 from J; bases not matched to a gene: 12. Germline CDR1 is SGHNT and CDR2 is YYREEE (reference sequence). DNA for the CDR3: TGTGCCAGCAGCCCCACCGAGGGACAGGCAATCTATGGCTACACCTTC. Encoded protein: CASSPTEGQAIYGYTF.